Sequencing of this TCR beta chain was carried out in a study of blood T cell repertoires in COVID-19. About the study: The United States, Italy and Spain supplied acute and convalescent COVID-19 samples. Sources were T cells, B-cell-depleted T cells, or PBMCs; the material itself was cDNA or gDNA.

Seattle's cohort entered during active infection and was followed longitudinally. The repertoire was sequenced with immunoSEQ multiplex PCR; TCRdb's copy has only in-frame clones and lacks some. The sample lists 150,000 to 200,000 clones; 85% to 90% were seen once. Germline CDR1 SGHTA, CDR2 FQGNSA. V lost 1 base, J lost 3 bases, and 11 bases stayed unmatched. CDR3 length: 18 amino acids. Sequenced sample: peripheral blood. This receptor was obtained from a person aged 65 to 85 with COVID-19, enrolled during active disease. The chain joins TRBV7-2 to TRBJ1-5, with TRBD1 matching over 8 bases. The CDR3 spells CASSLGGMDRVLNQPQHF. CDR3 DNA: TGTGCCAGCAGCTTAGGGGGAATGGACAGGGTCCTCAATCAGCCCCAGCATTTT.